This TCR beta chain was captured in a study of blood T cell repertoires in COVID-19. Clones were read by immunoSEQ multiplex PCR, and TCRdb kept only the in-frame ones, dropping some. The data show roughly 280,000 clones, about 87% seen once. V lost 1 base to trimming and J lost 0 bases, with 8 bases between them. The CDR3 has 16 residues. Looked up from germline, CDR1 is KGHDR and CDR2 is SFDVKD. This TCR was recovered from a woman in her fifties or sixties with COVID-19, enrolled during active disease. The source material was peripheral blood. This rearrangement joins TRBV24-1 to TRBJ2-2; D unresolved. The chain's CDR3 is CATSDFSVTNTGELFF. The DNA of the CDR3 is TGTGCCACCAGTGATTTCTCAGTCACGAACACCGGGGAGCTGTTTTTT.